Below are 27 T cell receptor beta chains sequenced from a single sample in a study of T-cell reconstitution after alpha-beta-depleted transplantation in children. Molecular barcoding with unique molecular identifiers was used for the TCRbeta library. TCRdb itself ran the PCR reads through MiXCR, one entry per CDR3 protein. The data show about 580,000 distinct CDR3 sequences, roughly 23% seen once. The source was PBMCs, mostly from graft donor cells, collected 360 days after TCRalphabeta/CD19-depleted stem cell transplant. The receptor source for this set is a boy in the first two years of life who had a stem cell transplant for acute myeloid leukemia, so the T cells may come from the graft donor.

This chain uses TRBV19 with TRBJ1-2, with 7 bases fitting TRBD1. The junction had 7 bases not matched to a gene; V was cut back by 7 bases and J by 8 bases. The CDR3 loop spans 12 amino acids. Germline V gene data show CDR1 as LNHDA and CDR2 as SQIVND (reference sequence). CDR3 loop: CASTEGAVGYTF. The CDR3 coding sequence is TGTGCCAGTACCGAGGGGGCAGTCGGCTACACCTTC.

The chain couples TRBV6-5 to TRBJ2-2; the match to TRBD1 covers 8 bases. The CDR3 runs 16 residues. Trimming at V came to 2 bases and at J to 8 bases, leaving 10 bases not matched to a gene. Germline-derived CDR1 and CDR2 are MNHEY and SVGAGI. The CDR3 is CASSYLDRENVGELFF. The CDR3 bases are TGTGCCAGCAGTTACCTGGACAGGGAAAACGTGGGGGAGCTGTTTTTT.

The table lists this clonotype with many counts. The chain carries TRBV12-3 or TRBV12-4 and TRBJ1-5; TRBD1 is a possible D gene (6 bases). The CDR3 contains 15 residues. Between the trimmed V and J ends, which lost 5 bases and 4 bases, there was a span of 15 bases. Here the CDR3 DNA reads TGTGCCAGCAGTGGACAGATCATGGGTAATCAGCCCCAGCATTTT. This codes for CASSGQIMGNQPQHF.

The sample holds a few counts of this clonotype. The CDR3 nucleotides read TGCAGCGTCCAAAGGACAGGCCTATTTGGGCCCTACAATGAGCAGTTCTTC. Protein: CSVQRTGLFGPYNEQFF. This chain uses TRBV29-1 with TRBJ2-1, with 7 bases matching TRBD1. The CDR3 covers 17 residues. Germline V lookup: CDR1 SQVTM, CDR2 ANQGSEA. Germline trimming cut 6 bases from V and 2 bases from J; bases unmatched to any gene: 16.

The chain employs TRBV15 and TRBJ2-7; 10 nucleotides line up with TRBD2. This CDR3 is 14 amino acids long. Germline lookup yields CDR1 LNHNV and CDR2 YYDKDF (reference sequence). The V segment lost 5 bases and the J segment 4 bases; nucleotides outside the gene matches: 5. The CDR3 region is CATSLSGGDYEQYF. The DNA for the CDR3 is TGTGCCACCAGCTTGAGCGGGGGGGATTACGAGCAGTACTTC.

The chain employs TRBV20-1 and TRBJ2-3; D call uncertain. This CDR3 comprises 15 residues. Germline loops: CDR1 DFQATT, CDR2 SNEGSKA (reference sequence). Trimming left V 4 bases short and J 0 bases short, with 14 bases between. CDR3 bases: TGCAGTGCTAATAATGCCAGATCTAGCACAGATACGCAGTATTTT. Amino acid sequence: CSANNARSSTDTQYF.

There are a few counts of this clonotype. The chain has TRBV28 and TRBJ2-5; 13 nucleotides match TRBD2. This CDR3 has 16 amino acids. Germline values: CDR1 MDHEN, CDR2 SYDVKM. Trimming at V came to 4 bases and at J to 0 bases, leaving 2 bases not matched to a gene. Here the CDR3 reads CASSSTSGGNQETQYF. Written as DNA, the CDR3 is TGTGCCAGCAGTTCGACTAGCGGGGGGAACCAAGAGACCCAGTACTTC.

The chain has TRBV30 and TRBJ2-5, with D tentatively TRBD2 (7 bases). Germline CDR1 is GTSNPN and CDR2 is SVGIG (reference sequence). CDR3 length: 14 amino acids. V was shortened by 3 bases and J by 2 bases, with 13 bases between the two germline ends. CDR3 DNA sequence: TGTGCCTGGAGGGGCGGGGGCCAGCAAGAGACCCAGTACTTC. Translated: CAWRGGGQQETQYF.

This clonotype was counted only a few times. This chain links TRBV6-1 with TRBJ1-2, with D possibly matching TRBD1 (5 bases). CDR1 is MNHNS, CDR2 SASEGT, per germline. CDR3 size: 15 residues. The V end was cut by 4 bases, the J end by 1 base, with 13 bases between. The CDR3 DNA reads as TGTGCCAGCAGTGTCGTTACCGGGGGTAACTATGGCTACACCTTC. This gives the protein CASSVVTGGNYGYTF.

The table lists this clonotype with many counts. The gene calls are TRBV20-1 and TRBJ2-1, with TRBD2 matching over 8 bases. Germline CDR1 DFQATT, CDR2 SNEGSKA (reference sequence). The junction had 7 bases not matched to a gene; V was cut back by 5 bases and J by 4 bases. The CDR3 is 14 residues long. CDR3 residues: CSALAGGDYNEQFF. CDR3 bases: TGCAGTGCTCTCGCGGGGGGCGATTACAATGAGCAGTTCTTC.

The rearrangement joins TRBV28 to TRBJ2-1; D is possibly TRBD2 (6 bases). The CDR3 has 14 residues. V was pared by 6 bases and J by 4 bases, with 13 bases between. The V gene's germline CDR1 is MDHEN and CDR2 SYDVKM. The CDR3, as DNA: TGTGCCAGCAGATCGGGAGTACAATACAATGAGCAGTTCTTC. Protein sequence: CASRSGVQYNEQFF.

This rearrangement joins TRBV18 to TRBJ2-5; possibly TRBD1 for D (6 bases). The CDR3 runs 15 residues. Germline assignment: CDR1 KGHSH and CDR2 LQKENI. The V end lost 10 bases, the J end lost 1 base, and 19 bases lay between the germline ends. The CDR3 reads CATQQSQGIQETQYF. CDR3 DNA sequence: TGTGCCACGCAACAGAGTCAGGGGATCCAAGAGACCCAGTACTTC. Supplemented by reference TRBV18 and TRBJ2-5, the full variable domain reads NAGVMQNPRHLVRRRGQEARLRCSPMKGHSHVYWYRQLPEEGLKFMVYLQKENIIDESGMPKERFSAEFPKEGPSILRIQQVVRGDSAAYFCATQQSQGIQETQYFGPGTRLLVL.

The count of this clonotype is one. The chain couples TRBV19 to TRBJ1-2; 7 bases fit TRBD1. Germline-derived CDR1 and CDR2 are LNHDA and SQIVND (reference sequence). There are 16 residues in the CDR3. Germline trimming cut 3 bases from V and 4 bases from J; bases unmatched to any gene: 11. The CDR3 protein is CASSMPRTGYSYGYTF. The CDR3 DNA sequence: TGTGCCAGTAGTATGCCCCGGACAGGATACAGCTATGGCTACACCTTC.

J is TRBJ2-1 and V is TRBV25-1; D is unclear. The CDR3 length is 10 residues. Looked up from germline, CDR1 is MGHDK and CDR2 is SYGVNS. Trimming pared 10 bases from V and 8 bases from J, leaving 9 bases between. The DNA of the CDR3 is TGTGCCACCTCCAATGATGAGCAGTTCTTC. Protein: CATSNDEQFF.

The chain joins TRBV6-5 to TRBJ2-1; D is unclear. The germline V and J ends were trimmed by 6 bases and 4 bases, with 4 bases remaining between them. The CDR3 has 11 amino acids. From germline, CDR1 is MNHEY and CDR2 SVGAGI. The CDR3 sequence is CASRIYNEQFF. The CDR3, as DNA: TGTGCCAGCAGAATATACAATGAGCAGTTCTTC.

This clonotype occurred a few times. The rearrangement uses TRBV9 and TRBJ2-1; possible D gene TRBD1, 6 bases. The CDR3 sequence is 16 residues long. Germline CDR1 reads SGDLS; CDR2 reads YYNGEE. V lost 3 bases and J 7 bases, leaving 20 bases between the germline ends. CDR3 sequence (DNA): TGTGCCAGCAGCGATCCCCCCACAGGGATCCGAAATGAGCAGTTCTTC. It encodes CASSDPPTGIRNEQFF.

The table lists this clonotype with many counts. The chain uses TRBV10-2 and TRBJ2-3; TRBD2 aligns across 8 bases. This CDR3 has 14 amino acids. CDR1 is WSHSY and CDR2 is SAAADI in the germline V gene. V was clipped by 7 bases and J by 6 bases; unmatched bases: 9. The CDR3 DNA follows: TGCGCCAGCATGTTCGGGGGGGCCAGGGATACGCAGTATTTT. Encoded protein: CASMFGGARDTQYF.

The chain is built from TRBV20-1 and TRBJ2-5; D might be TRBD1 or TRBD2, each matching 5 bases. The CDR3 runs 12 residues. The V end lost 6 bases, the J end lost 5 bases, and 13 bases lay between the germline ends. Germline V gene sequence: CDR1 DFQATT, CDR2 SNEGSKA (reference sequence). CDR3 protein: CSAGDEVETQYF. As DNA, the CDR3 is TGCAGTGCGGGGGATGAGGTGGAGACCCAGTACTTC.

This clonotype was recorded a few times. V gene TRBV18 combines with J gene TRBJ1-4; D is ambiguous. This CDR3 is built from 13 residues. Deletions cut 2 bases from V and 4 bases from J, with 5 bases between. Germline values: CDR1 KGHSH, CDR2 LQKENI. This chain's CDR3 is CASSPGINEKLFF. DNA of the CDR3: TGTGCCAGCTCACCAGGGATTAATGAAAAACTGTTTTTT.

Points on this clonotype: The junction departs from germline at one end; a sequencing error may be responsible. DNA for the CDR3: TGTGCCAGTACCCGGCTAGCGGGGGGCCCCTATGAGCATTTCTTC. Protein sequence: CASTRLAGGPYEHFF. The rearrangement links TRBV12-3 or TRBV12-4 to TRBJ2-1; 11 bases map to TRBD2. This CDR3 spans 15 amino acids.

This clonotype was seen repeatedly, ten times or more. The V gene is TRBV20-1, the J gene TRBJ2-1; tentative D call: TRBD1 (5 bases). Per the germline V gene, CDR1 is DFQATT and CDR2 is SNEGSKA (reference sequence). The ends were cut back, 5 bases at V and 0 bases at J, with 11 bases in the middle. The CDR3 is 14 amino acids. The CDR3 DNA reads as TGCAGTGCTCCTGGGGCTAGCTCCTACAATGAGCAGTTCTTC. Amino acid sequence: CSAPGASSYNEQFF.

There are many counts of this clonotype. V gene TRBV12-3 or TRBV12-4 combines with J gene TRBJ1-3; D remains unclear. With 3 bases removed from V and 4 bases from J, the gap between germline ends came to 10 bases. The CDR3 runs 14 residues. The CDR3 DNA reads TGTGCCAGCAGTTTCTGGGAAAGGGGAAACACCATATATTTT. It yields the protein CASSFWERGNTIYF.

The chain has TRBV12-3 or TRBV12-4 and TRBJ2-7; D is tentatively TRBD1 or TRBD2 (5 bases each). This CDR3 is built from 14 residues. Trimming shortened V by 5 bases and J by 4 bases, and 15 bases separated the two germline ends. This CDR3 reads CASSLMGPGYEQYV. CDR3 in DNA: TGTGCCAGCAGTCTTATGGGGCCGGGGTACGAGCAGTACGTC.

There are many counts of this clonotype. J is TRBJ2-1 and V is TRBV5-1; D is possibly TRBD1 (5 bases). Per germline, CDR1 SGHRS and CDR2 YFSETQ. CDR3 length equals 14 residues. The V end lost 0 bases, the J end lost 7 bases, and 11 bases lay between the germline ends. CDR3 sequence: CASSLAARVNEQFF. Here the CDR3 DNA reads TGCGCCAGCAGCTTGGCTGCCAGGGTGAATGAGCAGTTCTTC.

Many counts were recorded for this clonotype. This chain links TRBV6-2 or TRBV6-3 with TRBJ2-3; the D is unclear. CDR1 is MNHEY and CDR2 is SVGEGT in the germline V gene. There are 14 residues in the CDR3. Trimming left V 6 bases short and J 5 bases short, with 15 bases between. CDR3 amino acids: CASSRMSSVDTQYF. The CDR3 bases are TGTGCCAGCAGCCGGATGTCTTCGGTAGATACGCAGTATTTT.

This clonotype was counted between two and nine times. This chain uses TRBV6-1 with TRBJ1-2, with 8 nucleotides matching TRBD1. CDR3 length: 14 residues. After removal of 3 bases from V and 4 bases from J, the junction contained 4 bases not matched to a gene. The germline CDR1 and CDR2 sequences are MNHNS and SASEGT. In DNA form, the CDR3 reads TGTGCCAGCAGTGAGCAGGGGGCGAGCTATGGCTACACCTTC. This encodes CASSEQGASYGYTF.

DNA for the CDR3: TGCAGTGCTAGAGAAAACCTCAAAAGGGTAGGCACTGAAGCTTTCTTT. Its translation is CSARENLKRVGTEAFF. The genes are TRBV20-1 and TRBJ1-1; the D is unclear. The germline V and J ends were trimmed by 0 bases and 4 bases, with 18 bases remaining between them. Per the germline V gene, CDR1 is DFQATT and CDR2 is SNEGSKA (reference sequence). This CDR3 region has 16 residues.